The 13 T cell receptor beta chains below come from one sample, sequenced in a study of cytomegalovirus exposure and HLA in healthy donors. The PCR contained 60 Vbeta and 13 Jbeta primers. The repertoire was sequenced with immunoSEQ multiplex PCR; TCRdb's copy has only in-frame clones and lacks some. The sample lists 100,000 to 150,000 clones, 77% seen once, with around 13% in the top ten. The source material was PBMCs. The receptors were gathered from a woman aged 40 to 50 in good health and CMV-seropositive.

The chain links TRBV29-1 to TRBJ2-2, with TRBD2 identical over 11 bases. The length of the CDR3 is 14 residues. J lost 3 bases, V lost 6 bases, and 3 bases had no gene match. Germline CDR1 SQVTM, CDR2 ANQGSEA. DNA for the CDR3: TGCAGCGTCTCACTAGCGGGAGACACCGGGGAGCTGTTTTTT. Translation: CSVSLAGDTGELFF.

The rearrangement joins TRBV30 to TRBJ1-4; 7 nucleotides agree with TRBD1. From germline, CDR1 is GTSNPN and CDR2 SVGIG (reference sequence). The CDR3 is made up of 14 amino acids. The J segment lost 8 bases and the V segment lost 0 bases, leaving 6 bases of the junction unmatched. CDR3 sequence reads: CAWSVTGAREKLFF. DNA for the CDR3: TGTGCCTGGAGTGTCACAGGGGCGCGGGAAAAACTGTTTTTT.

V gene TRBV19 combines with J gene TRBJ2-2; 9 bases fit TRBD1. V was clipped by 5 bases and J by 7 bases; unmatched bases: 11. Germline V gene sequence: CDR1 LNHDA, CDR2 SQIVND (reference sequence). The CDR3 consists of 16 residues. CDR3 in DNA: TGTGCCAGTAGTTCTACCGGGACAGGGACAGTCGGGGAGCTGTTTTTT. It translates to CASSSTGTGTVGELFF.

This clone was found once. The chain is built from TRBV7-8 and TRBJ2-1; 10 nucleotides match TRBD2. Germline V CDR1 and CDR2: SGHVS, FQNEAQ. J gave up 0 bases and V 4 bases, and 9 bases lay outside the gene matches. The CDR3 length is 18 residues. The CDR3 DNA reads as TGTGCCAGCAGCTCCCGCCGACTAGCGGGTTTCTCCTACAATGAGCAGTTCTTC. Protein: CASSSRRLAGFSYNEQFF.

The CDR3 DNA reads as TGTGCCAGCATCCAGGGGGTAGACTTTAATCAGCCCCAGCATTTT. Translating gives CASIQGVDFNQPQHF. The chain combines TRBV27 with TRBJ1-5; 7 positions agree with TRBD1. The CDR3 is 15 amino acids. With 7 bases clipped from V and 4 bases from J, the junction kept 10 bases outside the gene matches. The germline gives CDR1 MNHEY, CDR2 SMNVEV (reference sequence).

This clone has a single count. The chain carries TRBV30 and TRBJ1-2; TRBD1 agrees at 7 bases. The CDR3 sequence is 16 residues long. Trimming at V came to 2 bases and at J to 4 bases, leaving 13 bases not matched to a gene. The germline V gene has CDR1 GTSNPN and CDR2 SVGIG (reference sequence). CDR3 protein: CAWSPPGQIYFYGYTF. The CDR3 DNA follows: TGTGCCTGGAGTCCCCCGGGACAGATCTACTTCTATGGCTACACCTTC.

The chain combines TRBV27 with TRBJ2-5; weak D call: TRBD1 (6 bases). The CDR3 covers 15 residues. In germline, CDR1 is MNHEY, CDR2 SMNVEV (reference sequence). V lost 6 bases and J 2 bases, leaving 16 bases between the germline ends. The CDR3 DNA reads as TGTGCCAGCAGCCTAAACGGGACACCACAAGAGACCCAGTACTTC. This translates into CASSLNGTPQETQYF.

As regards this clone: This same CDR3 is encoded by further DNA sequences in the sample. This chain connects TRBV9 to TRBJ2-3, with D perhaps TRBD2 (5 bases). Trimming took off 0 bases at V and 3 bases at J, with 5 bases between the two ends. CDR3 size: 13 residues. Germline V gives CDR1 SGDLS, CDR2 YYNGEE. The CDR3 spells CASSVGGTDTQYF. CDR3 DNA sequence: TGTGCCAGCAGCGTAGGCGGGACAGATACGCAGTATTTT.

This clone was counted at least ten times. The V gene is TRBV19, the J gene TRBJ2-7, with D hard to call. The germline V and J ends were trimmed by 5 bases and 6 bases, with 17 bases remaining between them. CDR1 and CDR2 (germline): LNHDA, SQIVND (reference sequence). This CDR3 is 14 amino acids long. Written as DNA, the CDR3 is TGTGCCAGTAGTCCCGTCTCCCTGAACGGCGAGCAGTACTTC. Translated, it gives CASSPVSLNGEQYF.

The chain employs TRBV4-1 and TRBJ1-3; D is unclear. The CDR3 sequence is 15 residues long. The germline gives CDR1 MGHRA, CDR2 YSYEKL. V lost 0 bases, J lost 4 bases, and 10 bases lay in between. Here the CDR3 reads CASSQDGGSGNTIYF. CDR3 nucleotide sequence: TGCGCCAGCAGCCAAGATGGAGGTTCCGGAAACACCATATATTTT.

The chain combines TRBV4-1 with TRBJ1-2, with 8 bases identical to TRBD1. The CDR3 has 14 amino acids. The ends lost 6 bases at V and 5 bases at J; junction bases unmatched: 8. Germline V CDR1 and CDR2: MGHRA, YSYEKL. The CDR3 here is CASRTLQGVYGYTF. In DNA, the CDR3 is TGCGCCAGCAGAACCCTACAGGGGGTATATGGCTACACCTTC.

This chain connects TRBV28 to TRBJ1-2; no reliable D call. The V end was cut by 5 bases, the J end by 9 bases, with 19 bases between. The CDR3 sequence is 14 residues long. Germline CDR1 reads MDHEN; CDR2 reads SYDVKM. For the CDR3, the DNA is TGTGCCAGCAGTCCCGACGGAGCCTCTGTGAGCTACACCTTC. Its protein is CASSPDGASVSYTF.

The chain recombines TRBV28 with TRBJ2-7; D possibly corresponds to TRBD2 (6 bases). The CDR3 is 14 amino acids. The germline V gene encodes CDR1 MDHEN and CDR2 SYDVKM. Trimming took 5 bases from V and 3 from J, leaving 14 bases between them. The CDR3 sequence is CASSRRESDYEQYF. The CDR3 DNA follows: TGTGCCAGCAGTCGTCGGGAGTCGGACTACGAGCAGTACTTC.